This T cell receptor (beta chain) was sequenced for a study of blood T cell repertoires in COVID-19. Turning to the study itself: The origin of the acute and convalescent COVID-19 samples was the United States, Italy and Spain. From T cells, B-cell-depleted T cells, or PBMCs came the material, which was cDNA or gDNA.

In the original analysis: For nucleated cells, counts were estimated from reference gene primer amplification. Libraries were prepared by immunoSEQ multiplex PCR; TCRdb keeps only in-frame clonotypes and omits some of them. The V and J calls and clone size are taken from that table; D and trimming were inferred from the DNA. The repertoire consists of 50,000 to 60,000 clones, with around nine tenths occurring once and the leading ten covering 6.2%. CDR3 length equals 16 residues. Germline CDR1 reads SGHNT; CDR2 reads YYREEE (reference sequence). The trim removed 0 bases at V and 3 bases at J, leaving 3 bases unmatched.

The TCR was taken from a man between 35 and 55 years old with acute or convalescent COVID-19. Sequences were obtained from peripheral blood. The chain carries TRBV5-4 and TRBJ2-3, with 11 bases aligning to TRBD2. CDR3 sequence: CASSLGLAGGTDTQYF. CDR3 coding DNA: TGTGCCAGCAGCTTGGGGCTAGCGGGAGGAACAGATACGCAGTATTTT. Based on the CDR3 plus reference TRBV5-4 and TRBJ2-3, the full variable domain is ETGVTQSPTHLIKTRGQQVTLRCSSQSGHNTVSWYQQALGQGPQFIFQYYREEENGRGNFPPRFSGLQFPNYSSELNVNALELDDSALYLCASSLGLAGGTDTQYFGPGTRLTVL.